The sequence of this T cell receptor (beta chain) was determined in a study of CD8 T cells in Susac syndrome. Per the germline V gene, CDR1 is MNHEY and CDR2 is SVGAGI. This CDR3 contains 14 residues. J was trimmed by 5 bases and V by 6 bases; bases with no gene match: 5. RNA in amounts of about 0.5 to 1 ug was reverse transcribed with random hexamers. The amplification used immunoSEQ multiplex PCR on TCR beta CDR3; it spanned 54 Vbeta and 13 Jbeta. From the immunoSEQ multiplex PCR reads, TCRdb called clonotypes with MiXCR, one entry per CDR3 protein. Of about 89,000 distinct CDR3 sequences listed, around 93% are singletons.

The chain carries TRBV6-5 and TRBJ2-5; 11 nucleotides agree with TRBD2. The TCR originated in a human donor in good health. The material sequenced was CD8+ T cells from PBMCs. CDR3 in amino acids: CASRDSGGAETQYF. The CDR3 DNA is TGTGCCAGCAGAGATAGCGGGGGGGCGGAGACCCAGTACTTC.